This TCR beta chain was observed in a study of identical twins. Overall study findings and caveats: With beta out-of-frame sequences, excess sharing by twins was weaker. Zero-insertion analyses might be partly confounded by invariant T cells like MAIT and iNKT. Alpha sequences out of frame and shared by twins had excess low generation probability.

Template switching, a step in the protocol, added a universal primer site, and cDNA carried unique molecular identifiers. TCRdb redid the calling of the 5' RACE reads with MiXCR, one entry per CDR3 protein. The data show about 790,000 distinct CDR3 sequences, roughly 20% seen once. This clonotype occurred a few times. What it recognizes is unknown. The length of the CDR3 is 14 residues. In germline, CDR1 is DFQATT, CDR2 SNEGSKA (reference sequence). V lost 5 bases and J lost 0, with 14 bases in between. The sample was also linked to a second study, of T cells expressing NK-cell markers.

Sequencing was performed on PBMCs. The source of this sequence is a woman in her late teens or twenties in good health. This chain joins TRBV20-1 and TRBJ2-7, with D unresolved. The chain's CDR3 is CSAHRATSSYEQYF. CDR3 nucleotides: TGCAGTGCTCATCGCGCTACGAGCTCCTACGAGCAGTACTTC.